This TCR beta chain comes out of a study of T cell changes during pregnancy in multiple sclerosis. The table came from immunoSEQ multiplex PCR; TCRdb's copy has only in-frame clones and leaves some out. The sample gives about 44,000 clones, 85% to 90% of which show up once; roughly 0.57% is in the top ten. Germline CDR1 reads SGDLS; CDR2 reads YYNGEE. Trimming at V came to 0 bases and at J to 6 bases, leaving 8 bases not matched to a gene. The CDR3 runs to 16 residues. V usage is TRBV9 and J usage is TRBJ2-1, with 8 bases matching TRBD1. The origin of this receptor is a female donor with multiple sclerosis, enrolled in a pregnancy study. The sample here was CD4+ T cells from peripheral blood mononuclear cells, taken in the first trimester of pregnancy. DNA for the CDR3: TGTGCCAGCAGCGTAGTTGGGCAGGGGGCTCGCAATGAGCAGTTCTTC. It yields the protein CASSVVGQGARNEQFF.